Reported below is one T cell receptor beta chain. The CDR3 consists of 13 residues. V was shortened by 3 bases and J by 0 bases, with 6 bases between the two germline ends. Germline-derived CDR1 and CDR2 are SGHRS and YFSETQ. The data stem from a study of blood T cell repertoires in COVID-19. Produced via immunoSEQ multiplex PCR; TCRdb's table is partial and in-frame only. The sample consists of about 180,000 clones, roughly 81% of them appearing once. V gene TRBV5-1 combines with J gene TRBJ2-5, with D hard to call. Sequencing was performed on peripheral blood. The clonotype comes from a woman aged 80 or over with COVID-19, enrolled during active disease. This CDR3 is CASSSLYQETQYF. Written as DNA, the CDR3 is TGCGCCAGCAGCTCCCTGTACCAAGAGACCCAGTACTTC.